These 7 T cell receptor beta chains originate from one sample sequenced in a study of blood T cell repertoires in COVID-19. The table came from immunoSEQ multiplex PCR; TCRdb's copy has only in-frame clones and leaves some out. Among 320,000 or so clones listed, about 89% were seen once. Source material: PBMCs or T cells enriched from blood (not recorded which). These receptors all come from a man in his sixties who had recovered from COVID-19.

CDR3 loop: CASSPRDNQETQYF. The CDR3 nucleotides are TGTGCCAGCAGCCCCCGGGACAACCAAGAGACCCAGTACTTC. The chain employs TRBV7-9 and TRBJ2-5; possibly TRBD1 for D (6 bases). This CDR3 comprises 14 residues. Deletions cut 5 bases from V and 0 bases from J, with 10 bases between. Germline lookup yields CDR1 SEHNR and CDR2 FQNEAQ (reference sequence).

The rearrangement links TRBV29-1 to TRBJ2-1; a possible D gene is TRBD2 (6 bases). The CDR3 is made up of 14 amino acids. The germline V and J ends were trimmed by 6 bases and 0 bases, with 12 bases remaining between them. CDR1 and CDR2 from the germline V gene are SQVTM and ANQGSEA. CDR3 amino acids: CSVSGPSSYNEQFF. CDR3 in DNA: TGCAGCGTAAGCGGGCCTAGCTCCTACAATGAGCAGTTCTTC.

V and J are TRBV7-6 and TRBJ2-7, with 8 bases identical to TRBD2. CDR3 length: 15 residues. Germline-derived CDR1 and CDR2 are SGHVS and FNYEAQ. Trimming took 2 bases from V and 1 from J; bases not matched to a gene: 4. DNA of the CDR3: TGTGCCAGCAGCTTAACCGGGACTAGGTCCTACGAGCAGTACTTC. Translation: CASSLTGTRSYEQYF.

This clone occurred once. The J gene is TRBJ1-1, the V gene TRBV11-1, with a tentative D call TRBD1 (5 bases). The CDR3 has 14 residues. Per germline, CDR1 SGHAT and CDR2 FQDESV (reference sequence). Trimming left V 2 bases short and J 6 bases short, with 13 bases between. Here the CDR3 reads CASSLQGQRSEAFF. The CDR3 nucleotides are TGTGCCAGCAGCTTACAGGGTCAGAGGTCTGAAGCTTTCTTT.

There are a few counts of this clone. The V and J genes are TRBV4-3 and TRBJ1-1, with D hard to call. Per the germline V gene, CDR1 is LGHNA and CDR2 is YSLEER. Between the trimmed V and J ends, which lost 1 base and 11 bases, there was a span of 14 bases. This CDR3 region has 13 residues. In nucleotides, the CDR3 is TGCGCCAGCAGCCAAGCTATCGGAGTGTGGGCTTTCTTT. Amino acids: CASSQAIGVWAFF.

In the case of this clone: The sample has other DNA sequences that encode this CDR3 too. The rearrangement joins TRBV28 to TRBJ2-6; D perhaps matches TRBD2 (5 bases). Germline V lookup: CDR1 MDHEN, CDR2 SYDVKM. Trimming pared 4 bases from V and 2 bases from J, leaving 9 bases between. This CDR3 is built from 15 residues. The CDR3 loop is CASSSLAAGANVLTF. The CDR3 DNA is TGTGCCAGCAGTTCCCTAGCTGCTGGGGCCAACGTCCTGACTTTC.

The rearrangement joins TRBV15 to TRBJ2-5; 7 bases fit TRBD1. The CDR3 has 18 residues. Germline CDR1 and CDR2: LNHNV and YYDKDF (reference sequence). Trimming at V came to 0 bases and at J to 4 bases, leaving 14 bases not matched to a gene. The CDR3: CATSRDRAWQAGGETQYF. Written as DNA, the CDR3 is TGTGCCACCAGCAGAGATCGGGCGTGGCAGGCAGGGGGAGAGACCCAGTACTTC. The full variable domain, with the rest looked up from reference TRBV15 and TRBJ2-5, is DAMVIQNPRYQVTQFGKPVTLSCSQTLNHNVMYWYQQKSSQAPKLLFHYYDKDFNNEADTPDNFQSRRPNTSFCFLDIRSPGLGDTAMYLCATSRDRAWQAGGETQYFGPGTRLLVL.